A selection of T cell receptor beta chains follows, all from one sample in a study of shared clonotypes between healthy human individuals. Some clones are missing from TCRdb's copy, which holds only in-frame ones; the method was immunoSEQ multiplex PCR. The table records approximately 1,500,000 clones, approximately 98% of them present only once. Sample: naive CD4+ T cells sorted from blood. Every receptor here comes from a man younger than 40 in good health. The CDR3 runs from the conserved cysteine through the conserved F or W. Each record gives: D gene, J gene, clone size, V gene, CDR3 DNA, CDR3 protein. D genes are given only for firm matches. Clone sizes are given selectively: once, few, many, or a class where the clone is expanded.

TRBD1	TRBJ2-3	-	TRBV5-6	TGTGCCAGCAGCTTGATCGGACAGGGGACAGATACGCAGTATTTT	CASSLIGQGTDTQYF
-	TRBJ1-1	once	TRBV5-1	TGCGCCAGCAGCTTGGCCAGGGGCGGCATGAACACTGAAGCTTTCTTT	CASSLARGGMNTEAFF
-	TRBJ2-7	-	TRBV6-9	TGTGCCAGCAGTCTGGGGAGCTCCTACGAGCAGTACTTC	CASSLGSSYEQYF
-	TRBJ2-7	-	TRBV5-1	TGCGCCAGCAGCTTGACAGGTGGGGAGGTCTCCTACGAGCAGTACTTC	CASSLTGGEVSYEQYF
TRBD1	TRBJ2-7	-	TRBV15	TGTGCCACCAGCAGAGCCGGGACAGGGGAATACGAGCAGTACTTC	CATSRAGTGEYEQYF
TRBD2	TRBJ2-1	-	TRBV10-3	TGTGCCATCAGGGGCGGGACTAGCGGGAATGAGCAGTTCTTC	CAIRGGTSGNEQFF
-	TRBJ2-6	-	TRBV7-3	TGTGCCAGCAGCCAGAACTCTGGGGCCAACGTCCTGACTTTC	CASSQNSGANVLTF
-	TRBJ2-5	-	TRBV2	TGTGCCAGCGGGGTAGGGCAAGAGACCCAGTACTTC	CASGVGQETQYF
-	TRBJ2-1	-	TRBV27	TGTGCCAGCTGGAGGGACAATGAGCAGTTCTTC	CASWRDNEQFF
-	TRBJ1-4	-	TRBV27	TGTGCCAGCAGTCCAAGACAGCTTGCAACTAATGAAAAACTGTTTTTT	CASSPRQLATNEKLFF